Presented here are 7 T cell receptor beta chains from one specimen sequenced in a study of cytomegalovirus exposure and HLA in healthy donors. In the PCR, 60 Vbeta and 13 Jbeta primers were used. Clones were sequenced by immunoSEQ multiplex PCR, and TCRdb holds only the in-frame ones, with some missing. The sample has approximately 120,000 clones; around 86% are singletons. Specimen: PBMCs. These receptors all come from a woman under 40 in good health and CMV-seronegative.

The CDR3 protein is CASSDGGLTYEQYF. In nucleotides, the CDR3 is TGTGCCAGCAGTGATGGGGGACTAACCTACGAGCAGTACTTC. The chain couples TRBV2 to TRBJ2-7; 7 nucleotides align to TRBD2. The CDR3 loop spans 14 amino acids. V was pared by 3 bases and J by 2 bases, with 4 bases of the junction left unmatched. The germline V gene has CDR1 SNHLY and CDR2 FYNNEI.

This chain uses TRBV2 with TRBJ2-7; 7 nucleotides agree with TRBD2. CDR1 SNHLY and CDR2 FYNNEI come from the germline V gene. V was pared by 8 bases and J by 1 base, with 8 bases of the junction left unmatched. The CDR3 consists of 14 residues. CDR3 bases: TGTGCCAGCCCGGGCTCTAGCGGATCCTACGAGCAGTACTTC. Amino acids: CASPGSSGSYEQYF. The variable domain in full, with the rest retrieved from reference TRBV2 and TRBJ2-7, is EPEVTQTPSHQVTQMGQEVILRCVPISNHLYFYWYRQILGQKVEFLVSFYNNEISEKSEIFDDQFSVERPDGSNFTLKIRSTKLEDSAMYFCASPGSSGSYEQYFGPGTRLTVT.

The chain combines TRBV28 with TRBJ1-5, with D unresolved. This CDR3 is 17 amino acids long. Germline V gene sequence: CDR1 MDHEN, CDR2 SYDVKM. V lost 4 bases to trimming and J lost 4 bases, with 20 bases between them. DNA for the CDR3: TGTGCCAGCAGTTCCCCGGGGAAGCCTTGGCCTAATCAGCCCCAGCATTTT. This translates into CASSSPGKPWPNQPQHF. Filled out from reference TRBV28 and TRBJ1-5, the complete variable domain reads DVKVTQSSRYLVKRTGEKVFLECVQDMDHENMFWYRQDPGLGLRLIYFSYDVKMKEKGDIPEGYSVSREKKERFSLILESASTNQTSMYLCASSSPGKPWPNQPQHFGDGTRLSIL.

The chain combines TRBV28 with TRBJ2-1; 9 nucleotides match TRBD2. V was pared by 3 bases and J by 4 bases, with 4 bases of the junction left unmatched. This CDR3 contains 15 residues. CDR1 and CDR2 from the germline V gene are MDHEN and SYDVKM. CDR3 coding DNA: TGTGCCAGCAGTTTGCTAGCGGGGTCGTACAATGAGCAGTTCTTC. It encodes CASSLLAGSYNEQFF.

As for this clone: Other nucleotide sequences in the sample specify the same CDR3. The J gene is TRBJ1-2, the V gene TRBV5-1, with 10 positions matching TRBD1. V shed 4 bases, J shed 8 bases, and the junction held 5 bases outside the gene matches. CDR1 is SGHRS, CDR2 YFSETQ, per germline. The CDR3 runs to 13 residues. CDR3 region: CASSPRDRGGYTF. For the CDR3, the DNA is TGCGCCAGCAGCCCCCGGGACAGGGGCGGCTACACCTTC.

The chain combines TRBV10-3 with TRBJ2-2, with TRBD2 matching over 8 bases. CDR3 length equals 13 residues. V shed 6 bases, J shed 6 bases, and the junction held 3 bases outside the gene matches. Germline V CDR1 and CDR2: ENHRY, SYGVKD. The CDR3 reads CAISETSAGELFF. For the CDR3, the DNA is TGTGCCATCAGCGAGACTAGCGCCGGGGAGCTGTTTTTT.

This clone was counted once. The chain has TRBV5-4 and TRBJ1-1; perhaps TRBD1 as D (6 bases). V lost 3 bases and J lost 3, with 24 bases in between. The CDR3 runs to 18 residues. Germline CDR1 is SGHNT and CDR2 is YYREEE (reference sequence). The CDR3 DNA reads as TGTGCCAGCAGCTCTTATATCCGGGACACTTTGTTCTACACTGAAGCTTTCTTT. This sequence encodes CASSSYIRDTLFYTEAFF.